The clone carrying this TCR beta chain was recorded a few times. Its antigen is still unknown. Germline loops: CDR1 SGHNT, CDR2 YYREEE (reference sequence). After removal of 0 bases from V and 5 bases from J, the junction contained 9 bases not matched to a gene. CDR3 length: 17 residues. These data belong to a study of T cell repertoires in cytomegalovirus infection. Overall study: Evidence of both CMV infection and a matching HLA type came from public TCR beta signatures. Findings and caveats of the study: CMV-specific HLA-C-restricted TCR beta clonotypes dominated the ex vivo response. Using cumulative public TCR beta family frequency, the authors identified those who carried CMV together with the relevant HLA.

TCRdb reanalysed the reads using MiXCR and keeps one entry per CDR3 protein. The repertoire has around 300,000 distinct CDR3 sequences, more than 9% of them found once; the top ten carry 4.3%. The chain employs TRBV5-4 and TRBJ2-2; 8 bases agree with TRBD1. The sequence was obtained from a human donor in good health (CMV status not recorded). Some clones in this sample may be carry-over from other donors' samples. The source material was PBMCs. The CDR3 DNA follows: TGTGCCAGCAGCTTGGGGCAGGGGGCCGGTTATACCGGGGAGCTGTTTTTT. Encoded protein: CASSLGQGAGYTGELFF.